This entry lists 3 T cell receptor beta chains sequenced from one sample in a study of blood T cell repertoires in COVID-19. Only in-frame clones appear in the TCRdb table, and some are missing; sequencing was by immunoSEQ multiplex PCR. The sample yields 350,000 to 450,000 clones, roughly 80% seen once. Material for sequencing was PBMCs or T cells enriched from blood (not recorded which). The origin of the receptors is a woman between 50 and 59 years old who had recovered from COVID-19.

This clone was detected only a few times. CDR3 residues: CASKPAHYGDYTF. Here the CDR3 DNA reads TGTGCCAGCAAGCCAGCTCACTATGGTGACTACACCTTC. The genes are TRBV2 and TRBJ1-2; D is undetermined. V dropped 7 bases and J dropped 10 bases, with 19 bases sitting between them. The CDR3 totals 13 residues. Germline V lookup: CDR1 SNHLY, CDR2 FYNNEI. The complete variable domain, with remaining parts taken from reference TRBV2 and TRBJ1-2, reads EPEVTQTPSHQVTQMGQEVILRCVPISNHLYFYWYRQILGQKVEFLVSFYNNEISEKSEIFDDQFSVERPDGSNFTLKIRSTKLEDSAMYFCASKPAHYGDYTFGSGTRLTVV.

This rearrangement joins TRBV5-1 to TRBJ1-2; D call uncertain. Trimming cost V 3 bases and J 3 bases, with 18 bases left between them. The CDR3 runs 16 residues. Germline values: CDR1 SGHRS, CDR2 YFSETQ. CDR3 sequence: CASSYPGKDRDYGYTF. CDR3 bases: TGCGCCAGCAGCTACCCGGGGAAGGATCGCGACTATGGCTACACCTTC.

The chain links TRBV11-2 to TRBJ1-3; unclear D gene. With 8 bases removed from V and 0 bases from J, the gap between germline ends came to 8 bases. Germline V gene data show CDR1 as SGHAT and CDR2 as FQNNGV. The CDR3 contains 13 residues. The DNA for the CDR3 is TGTGCCAGCGTAGCCTTCTCTGGAAACACCATATATTTT. The encoded protein is CASVAFSGNTIYF.